This passage covers 29 T cell receptor beta chains from one sample sequenced in a study of tumor T cells in aggressive B-cell lymphoma. Libraries were prepared by immunoSEQ multiplex PCR; TCRdb keeps only in-frame clonotypes and omits some of them. The sample lists under 4,500 clones; roughly 88% were seen once. The sequencing sample was made of tumor tissue. The receptors here all came from an adult with diffuse large B cell lymphoma.

J is TRBJ1-6 and V is TRBV5-5; D is possibly TRBD1 (5 bases). CDR1 and CDR2 from the germline V gene are SGHKS and YYEKEE (reference sequence). Deletions cut 3 bases from V and 7 bases from J, with 14 bases between. There are 15 residues in the CDR3. The CDR3 DNA reads as TGTGCCAGCAGCTCGCAGACAGATCGGAATTCACCCCTCCACTTT. This translates into CASSSQTDRNSPLHF. The full variable domain, rest sourced from reference TRBV5-5 and TRBJ1-6, is DAGVTQSPTHLIKTRGQQVTLRCSPISGHKSVSWYQQVLGQGPQFIFQYYEKEERGRGNFPDRFSARQFPNYSSELNVNALLLGDSALYLCASSSQTDRNSPLHFGNGTRLTVT.

V is TRBV4-3 and J is TRBJ2-7; 11 bases map to TRBD1. This CDR3 spans 17 amino acids. The germline gives CDR1 LGHNA, CDR2 YSLEER. V lost 2 bases to trimming and J lost 7 bases; unmatched junction nucleotides: 13. Written as DNA, the CDR3 is TGCGCCAGCAGCCAATTTCTAGCCGGACAGGGGGCAGGAGAGCAGTACTTC. As protein: CASSQFLAGQGAGEQYF.

The CDR3 region is CASKRQGGNTEAFF. CDR3 coding DNA: TGTGCCAGCAAGAGACAGGGGGGGAACACTGAAGCTTTCTTT. The chain recombines TRBV27 with TRBJ1-1; 9 positions agree with TRBD1. The germline CDR1 and CDR2 sequences are MNHEY and SMNVEV (reference sequence). The ends lost 7 bases at V and 1 base at J; junction bases unmatched: 4. The CDR3 has 14 residues.

The rearrangement uses TRBV6-1 and TRBJ1-5; 9 bases are a match to TRBD1. The CDR3 consists of 18 residues. The J segment lost 1 base and the V segment lost 0 bases, leaving 7 bases of the junction unmatched. Germline V gene sequence: CDR1 MNHNS, CDR2 SASEGT. CDR3 residues: CASSEAGQGRWSNQPQHF. The CDR3, as DNA: TGTGCCAGCAGTGAAGCGGGACAGGGAAGATGGAGCAATCAGCCCCAGCATTTT.

V is TRBV9 and J is TRBJ2-1; the D is unclear. Trimming took 4 bases from V and 8 from J, leaving 10 bases between them. CDR1 and CDR2 from the germline V gene are SGDLS and YYNGEE. The CDR3 spans 12 residues. The CDR3 is CASSPRGDEQFF. The CDR3, as DNA: TGTGCCAGCAGCCCCAGAGGCGATGAGCAGTTCTTC.

The chain has TRBV27 and TRBJ2-3; D is possibly TRBD2 (6 bases). Germline assignment: CDR1 MNHEY and CDR2 SMNVEV (reference sequence). V lost 1 base, J lost 1 base, and 15 bases lay in between. The CDR3 has 17 residues. The CDR3 is CASSLYSRGFRTDTQYF. DNA of the CDR3: TGTGCCAGCAGTTTATATTCCCGGGGGTTCCGCACAGATACGCAGTATTTT.

In this sample, this clone turned up a few times. The chain employs TRBV11-2 and TRBJ2-2; D remains ambiguous. Germline V gives CDR1 SGHAT, CDR2 FQNNGV. The ends were cut back, 1 base at V and 6 bases at J, with 6 bases in the middle. The CDR3 consists of 13 residues. This chain's CDR3 is CASSLGSAGELFF. In DNA, the CDR3 is TGTGCCAGCAGCTTAGGTAGTGCCGGGGAGCTGTTTTTT. The entire variable domain, with the rest obtained from reference TRBV11-2 and TRBJ2-2, is as follows: EAGVAQSPRYKIIEKRQSVAFWCNPISGHATLYWYQQILGQGPKLLIQFQNNGVVDDSQLPKDRFSAERLKGVDSTLKIQPAKLEDSAVYLCASSLGSAGELFFGEGSRLTVL.

This chain links TRBV20-1 with TRBJ2-7, with a possible D match to TRBD1 (6 bases). V dropped 5 bases and J dropped 6 bases, with 11 bases sitting between them. CDR1 is DFQATT, CDR2 SNEGSKA, per germline (reference sequence). CDR3 size: 11 residues. The CDR3 coding sequence is TGCAGTGCTTCAGGGGAAGGCGAGCAGTACTTC. This sequence encodes CSASGEGEQYF.

The rearrangement links TRBV6-6 to TRBJ2-2; 7 bases are shared with TRBD2. V lost 8 bases to trimming and J lost 5 bases; unmatched junction nucleotides: 11. This CDR3 has 15 residues. Germline V gives CDR1 MNHNY, CDR2 SVGAGI (reference sequence). The CDR3 DNA sequence: TGTGCCAGCGCGGCCCAAGCGGGGCTTACCGGGGAGCTGTTTTTT. Translating it yields CASAAQAGLTGELFF.

A few counts support this clone. V usage is TRBV2 and J usage is TRBJ1-6; D unresolved. The V end lost 5 bases, the J end lost 0 bases, and 11 bases lay between the germline ends. In germline, CDR1 is SNHLY, CDR2 FYNNEI. The CDR3 runs to 16 residues. The CDR3 here is CASSFGLSSYNSPLHF. The DNA of the CDR3 is TGTGCCAGCAGTTTTGGTTTGAGCTCCTATAATTCACCCCTCCACTTT.

The CDR3 here is CAIAQGDQPQHF. Written as DNA, the CDR3 is TGTGCCATCGCACAGGGTGATCAGCCCCAGCATTTT. The V call is TRBV10-3, the J call TRBJ1-5, with D perhaps TRBD1 (6 bases). Germline-derived CDR1 and CDR2 are ENHRY and SYGVKD. V was trimmed by 8 bases and J by 5 bases, leaving 10 bases between them. This CDR3 is 12 amino acids long.

A note on this clone: The junction departs from the called germline gene at one end, perhaps through a read error. This chain connects TRBV7-2 to TRBJ1-5; no firm D call. Germline-derived CDR1 and CDR2 are SGHTA and FQGNSA. This CDR3 is 12 amino acids long. The CDR3 DNA reads as TGTGCCAGCAACTTAGTAAATCAGCCCCAGCATTTT. Translating it yields CASNLVNQPQHF.

This chain links TRBV5-4 with TRBJ1-2; 8 bases align to TRBD1. V shed 2 bases, J shed 0 bases, and the junction held 6 bases outside the gene matches. The CDR3 contains 16 residues. Germline CDR1 reads SGHNT; CDR2 reads YYREEE (reference sequence). As DNA, the CDR3 is TGTGCCAGCAGCTTCGGGACAGGACGAACTAACTATGGCTACACCTTC. It codes for CASSFGTGRTNYGYTF. Full variable domain (missing parts from reference TRBV5-4 and TRBJ1-2): ETGVTQSPTHLIKTRGQQVTLRCSSQSGHNTVSWYQQALGQGPQFIFQYYREEENGRGNFPPRFSGLQFPNYSSELNVNALELDDSALYLCASSFGTGRTNYGYTFGSGTRLTVV.

The CDR3 nucleotides read TGTGCCAGCAGTCTAGGGTCTACAGGGAATTACGAGCAGTACTTC. Translating gives CASSLGSTGNYEQYF. The chain is built from TRBV7-7 and TRBJ2-7; D might be TRBD1 (6 bases). The length of the CDR3 is 15 residues. Trimming stripped 6 bases from V and 4 bases from J, with 19 bases between. Germline V gene sequence: CDR1 SSHAT, CDR2 FNYEAQ (reference sequence). The full variable domain, in which reference TRBV7-7 and TRBJ2-7 provide the parts outside the CDR3, is GAGVSQSPRYKVTKRGQDVTLRCDPISSHATLYWYQQALGQGPEFLTYFNYEAQPDKSGLPSDRFSAERPEGSISTLTIQRTEQRDSAMYRCASSLGSTGNYEQYFGPGTRLTVT.

The V gene is TRBV11-2, the J gene TRBJ2-5; D uncertain. This CDR3 region has 15 residues. V was shortened by 7 bases and J by 1 base, with 16 bases between the two germline ends. Looked up from germline, CDR1 is SGHAT and CDR2 is FQNNGV. The CDR3 region is CASTLRPTTQETQYF. The CDR3 DNA reads as TGTGCCAGCACCTTGCGGCCAACAACCCAAGAGACCCAGTACTTC.

The V and J genes are TRBV9 and TRBJ1-3, with D possibly TRBD1 on 5 matching bases. Deletions cut 2 bases from V and 0 bases from J, with 9 bases between. This CDR3 has 15 amino acids. CDR1 SGDLS and CDR2 YYNGEE come from the germline V gene. CDR3: CASSVGDSSGNTIYF. The CDR3 nucleotides are TGTGCCAGCAGCGTCGGAGACAGCTCTGGAAACACCATATATTTT.

The rearrangement uses TRBV19 and TRBJ2-1; D is perhaps TRBD1 (6 bases). The CDR3 is made up of 15 amino acids. V was shortened by 6 bases and J by 0 bases, with 12 bases between the two germline ends. In germline, CDR1 is LNHDA, CDR2 SQIVND (reference sequence). The CDR3 reads CASRPDRSSYNEQFF. In nucleotides, the CDR3 is TGTGCCAGTAGGCCCGACAGGAGCTCCTACAATGAGCAGTTCTTC.

The chain has TRBV9 and TRBJ2-1; D not resolved. Germline CDR1 SGDLS, CDR2 YYNGEE. The CDR3 spans 15 residues. The ends were cut back, 1 base at V and 2 bases at J, with 10 bases in the middle. The DNA for the CDR3 is TGTGCCAGCAGCGTACTAACTACCGCCTACAATGAGCAGTTCTTC. Protein: CASSVLTTAYNEQFF. Together with reference TRBV9 and TRBJ2-1, the CDR3 gives the full variable domain: DSGVTQTPKHLITATGQRVTLRCSPRSGDLSVYWYQQSLDQGLQFLIQYYNGEERAKGNILERFSAQQFPDLHSELNLSSLELGDSALYFCASSVLTTAYNEQFFGPGTRLTVL.

The gene calls are TRBV7-8 and TRBJ1-1; tentative D call: TRBD1 (5 bases). This CDR3 is 14 amino acids long. The germline gives CDR1 SGHVS, CDR2 FQNEAQ. V was pared by 5 bases and J by 0 bases, with 10 bases between. This CDR3 reads CASSRGLMNTEAFF. The CDR3, as DNA: TGTGCCAGCAGCCGGGGACTCATGAACACTGAAGCTTTCTTT.

This rearrangement joins TRBV6-5 to TRBJ2-1; no firm D call. CDR1 and CDR2 from the germline V gene are MNHEY and SVGAGI. The CDR3 runs to 14 residues. V was trimmed by 5 bases and J by 10 bases, leaving 18 bases between them. The CDR3 sequence: CASSRRTLGAEQFF. The DNA for the CDR3 is TGTGCCAGCAGTCGACGCACCTTAGGAGCCGAGCAGTTCTTC.

The chain carries TRBV9 and TRBJ1-3, with D tentatively TRBD1 (6 bases). Germline CDR1 and CDR2: SGDLS and YYNGEE. This CDR3 region has 14 residues. V lost 0 bases, J lost 2 bases, and 6 bases lay in between. The CDR3 sequence: CASSVGTAGNTIYF. The CDR3 DNA is TGTGCCAGCAGCGTAGGGACAGCTGGAAACACCATATATTTT.

The chain recombines TRBV7-3 with TRBJ2-2; the D gene is possibly TRBD2 (6 bases). Germline values: CDR1 SGHTA, CDR2 FQGTGA. Trimming removed 2 bases at V and 5 bases at J, with 6 bases between. This CDR3 spans 13 amino acids. The chain's CDR3 is CASSLGGTGELFF. The CDR3 nucleotides read TGTGCCAGCAGCTTAGGGGGGACCGGGGAGCTGTTTTTT.

The chain links TRBV9 to TRBJ2-5, with TRBD1 identical over 9 bases. The CDR3 sequence is 14 residues long. Trimming at V came to 4 bases and at J to 7 bases, leaving 8 bases not matched to a gene. Germline V lookup: CDR1 SGDLS, CDR2 YYNGEE. The chain's CDR3 is CASSRDRVSGTQYF. CDR3 nucleotide sequence: TGTGCCAGCAGCAGGGACAGGGTGAGTGGGACCCAGTACTTC. Complete variable domain (other parts from reference TRBV9 and TRBJ2-5): DSGVTQTPKHLITATGQRVTLRCSPRSGDLSVYWYQQSLDQGLQFLIQYYNGEERAKGNILERFSAQQFPDLHSELNLSSLELGDSALYFCASSRDRVSGTQYFGPGTRLLVL.

The rearrangement links TRBV6-5 to TRBJ1-1; possible D gene TRBD1, 5 bases. The germline V gene has CDR1 MNHEY and CDR2 SVGAGI. Trimming removed 0 bases from V and 0 bases from J, with 8 bases in between. This CDR3 is built from 15 residues. Written as DNA, the CDR3 is TGTGCCAGCAGTTACTCAACAGGAGTGAACACTGAAGCTTTCTTT. Translation: CASSYSTGVNTEAFF.

Only one count was recorded for this clone. This chain joins TRBV28 and TRBJ2-1; 11 nucleotides align to TRBD1. The CDR3 loop spans 16 amino acids. The trim removed 6 bases at V and 2 bases at J, leaving 6 bases unmatched. Germline CDR1 MDHEN, CDR2 SYDVKM. The CDR3 protein is CASSPGTGGTYNEQFF. As DNA, the CDR3 is TGTGCCAGCAGCCCGGGGACAGGGGGAACCTACAATGAGCAGTTCTTC.

Details on this clone: The junction does not match germline at one end; this may be a read error. V is TRBV11-2 and J is TRBJ2-7, with D tentatively TRBD1 (6 bases). Germline CDR1 reads SGHAT; CDR2 reads FQNNGV. The CDR3 spans 16 residues. The CDR3: CTSSAASHPGQREQYF. The CDR3, as DNA: TGTACCAGCAGCGCCGCGTCTCACCCCGGACAGAGGGAGCAGTACTTC.

The V call is TRBV9, the J call TRBJ2-1; possibly TRBD2 for D (6 bases). The V gene lost 3 bases and the J gene lost 0 bases, with 10 bases spanning the gap. The germline V gene has CDR1 SGDLS and CDR2 YYNGEE. The CDR3 spans 15 residues. The CDR3 reads CASSEGLSSYNEQFF. The DNA for the CDR3 is TGTGCCAGCAGCGAGGGACTGAGCTCCTACAATGAGCAGTTCTTC.

This chain links TRBV27 with TRBJ2-1; possibly TRBD2 for D (5 bases). CDR1 is MNHEY, CDR2 SMNVEV, per germline (reference sequence). The ends were cut back, 7 bases at V and 4 bases at J, with 20 bases in the middle. The CDR3 is 16 residues long. The CDR3 sequence is CASTRTPTLLYNEQFF. Here the CDR3 DNA reads TGTGCCAGCACCCGGACTCCAACCCTCCTATACAATGAGCAGTTCTTC.

CDR3 coding DNA: TGTGCCAGCAGCCAAGATCGGTACGGGAATGTGGAAGCTTTCTTT. This sequence encodes CASSQDRYGNVEAFF. The chain joins TRBV4-2 to TRBJ1-1; no definite D call. CDR3 length equals 15 residues. The germline V gene encodes CDR1 LGHNA and CDR2 YNFKEQ. Trimming left V 0 bases short and J 8 bases short, with 16 bases between.